The 23 T cell receptor beta chains below were found in one sample sequenced in a study of beta chain features in type 1 diabetes. Study results and caveats: Researchers report that Type 1 diabetes patients had moderately but significantly shorter TCRB CDR3s across all four CD4+ subsets.

The antigens of these receptors remain unknown. Expressed TCRB transcripts were sequenced, since all the RNA that had been isolated was reverse transcribed. Method: immunoSEQ multiplex PCR; TCRdb's copy keeps in-frame clones and lacks some. The sample holds over 200,000 clones, 9.5% to 13% seen once. Sequenced sample: naive CD4+ T cells from blood. These receptors were collected from a young man with type 1 diabetes.

The CDR3 DNA reads as TGCGCCAGCAGCGAAACCTGGACATCTAACACTGAAGCTTTCTTT. This encodes CASSETWTSNTEAFF. The V and J genes are TRBV4-3 and TRBJ1-1, with a possible D match to TRBD1 (5 bases). CDR1 and CDR2 (germline): LGHNA, YSLEER. V was trimmed by 5 bases and J by 2 bases, leaving 15 bases between them. The CDR3 is 15 residues long.

The genes are TRBV18 and TRBJ2-3; no clear D. The V gene's germline CDR1 is KGHSH and CDR2 LQKENI. The CDR3 extends over 15 amino acids. V gave up 0 bases and J gave up 2 bases, with 9 bases separating them. CDR3 sequence reads: CASSPPSSYTDTQYF. CDR3 sequence (DNA): TGTGCCAGCTCACCACCTAGCAGCTACACAGATACGCAGTATTTT.

The chain joins TRBV5-1 to TRBJ1-4; D not certain. CDR1 is SGHRS, CDR2 YFSETQ, per germline. The CDR3 spans 13 residues. V lost 4 bases and J 6 bases, leaving 10 bases between the germline ends. CDR3 protein: CASSQSRDEKLFF. DNA for the CDR3: TGCGCCAGCAGCCAGTCGAGGGATGAAAAACTGTTTTTT.

This clone has a handful of counts. V gene TRBV7-2 combines with J gene TRBJ2-1; D perhaps matches TRBD2 (6 bases). CDR1 is SGHTA and CDR2 is FQGNSA in the germline V gene. The CDR3 has 17 amino acids. V gave up 5 bases and J gave up 0 bases, with 17 bases separating them. CDR3 bases: TGTGCCAGCAGCCGACCAATAGCGGCCCTCTCCTACAATGAGCAGTTCTTC. Protein product: CASSRPIAALSYNEQFF.

This clone was observed a few times. This chain uses TRBV28 with TRBJ1-2; D is ambiguous. The CDR3 is made up of 12 amino acids. The germline gives CDR1 MDHEN, CDR2 SYDVKM. V was cut by 8 bases and J by 2 bases, with 9 bases left in between. The CDR3 bases are TGTGCCAGCCTTACATCCAACTATGGCTACACCTTC. As protein: CASLTSNYGYTF.

This clone was detected only a few times. V is TRBV29-1 and J is TRBJ2-7, with D tentatively TRBD1 (5 bases). V was pared by 5 bases and J by 3 bases, with 14 bases between. Germline CDR1 SQVTM, CDR2 ANQGSEA. The CDR3 is 13 amino acids. CDR3 region: CSVIQGLLYEQYF. CDR3 sequence (DNA): TGCAGCGTTATTCAGGGCCTTCTCTACGAGCAGTACTTC.

The chain couples TRBV7-9 to TRBJ1-4; weak D call: TRBD1 (5 bases). This CDR3 region has 15 residues. CDR1 is SEHNR, CDR2 FQNEAQ, per germline (reference sequence). V was shortened by 2 bases and J by 7 bases, with 14 bases between the two germline ends. Written as DNA, the CDR3 is TGTGCCAGCAGCTTAATCTCTTTCGGGGGTGAAAAACTGTTTTTT. Translation: CASSLISFGGEKLFF.

The CDR3 reads CASSYSGTGGNIQYF. CDR3 DNA sequence: TGTGCCAGCTCGTACTCCGGGACAGGGGGGAACATTCAGTACTTC. V usage is TRBV28 and J usage is TRBJ2-4; 11 nucleotides match TRBD1. V shed 8 bases, J shed 7 bases, and the junction held 10 bases outside the gene matches. The CDR3 covers 15 residues. Germline V gene data show CDR1 as MDHEN and CDR2 as SYDVKM.

This clone turned up a few times. The chain carries TRBV4-2 and TRBJ1-4; TRBD1 matches 8 bases. V was clipped by 3 bases and J by 7 bases; unmatched bases: 10. The CDR3 consists of 16 residues. In germline, CDR1 is LGHNA, CDR2 YNFKEQ. The CDR3 sequence is CASSQEIQGAREKLFF. Written as DNA, the CDR3 is TGTGCCAGCAGCCAGGAGATTCAGGGGGCCCGTGAAAAACTGTTTTTT.

This clone was observed a few times. The V call is TRBV9, the J call TRBJ2-7, with D hard to call. This CDR3 region has 14 residues. Germline V lookup: CDR1 SGDLS, CDR2 YYNGEE. Trimming shortened V by 0 bases and J by 0 bases, and 7 bases separated the two germline ends. The CDR3 coding sequence is TGTGCCAGCAGCGTAGGTAGCTTCTCCTACGAGCAGTACTTC. This sequence encodes CASSVGSFSYEQYF.

The gene calls are TRBV4-2 and TRBJ2-7; 7 bases fit TRBD1. V was pared by 0 bases and J by 2 bases, with 4 bases of the junction left unmatched. The CDR3 spans 15 residues. CDR1 and CDR2 (germline): LGHNA, YNFKEQ. In nucleotides, the CDR3 is TGTGCCAGCAGCCAAGATCACGGGACAGCCTACGAGCAGTACTTC. It specifies CASSQDHGTAYEQYF.

This clone was found a few times. The chain uses TRBV7-3 and TRBJ2-1, with TRBD2 matching 11 bases. The CDR3 spans 16 residues. Trimming removed 7 bases from V and 6 bases from J; junction bases left unmatched: 11. Germline assignment: CDR1 SGHTA and CDR2 FQGTGA. CDR3 amino acids: CASTLAGGSSPNEQFF. CDR3 nucleotide sequence: TGTGCCAGCACTCTAGCGGGGGGCTCCTCCCCCAATGAGCAGTTCTTC.

This clone was detected only a few times. The gene calls are TRBV14 and TRBJ1-2; 10 bases are shared with TRBD1. CDR1 and CDR2 from the germline V gene are SGHDN and FVKESK. The CDR3 runs 13 residues. The ends lost 4 bases at V and 6 bases at J; junction bases unmatched: 2. The CDR3 nucleotides read TGTGCCAGCAGCCTGACAGGGGGCAATGGCTACACCTTC. This translates into CASSLTGGNGYTF.

This clone has more than one count but fewer than ten. This chain uses TRBV28 with TRBJ2-5, with TRBD1 identical over 7 bases. Germline V gene sequence: CDR1 MDHEN, CDR2 SYDVKM. Trimming cost V 5 bases and J 5 bases; bases outside gene matches: 14. The CDR3 totals 16 residues. The CDR3 nucleotides read TGTGCCAGCAGTCTCAGACAGGGTCGGTCGATGGAGACCCAGTACTTC. This codes for CASSLRQGRSMETQYF. The complete variable domain, with remaining parts taken from reference TRBV28 and TRBJ2-5, reads DVKVTQSSRYLVKRTGEKVFLECVQDMDHENMFWYRQDPGLGLRLIYFSYDVKMKEKGDIPEGYSVSREKKERFSLILESASTNQTSMYLCASSLRQGRSMETQYFGPGTRLLVL.

This clone was counted a few times. The chain couples TRBV5-1 to TRBJ2-1; 9 positions match TRBD1. The CDR3 sequence is 14 residues long. The germline V gene encodes CDR1 SGHRS and CDR2 YFSETQ. Germline trimming cut 0 bases from V and 7 bases from J; bases unmatched to any gene: 2. The CDR3 is CASSLAQGANEQFF. The CDR3 DNA is TGCGCCAGCAGCTTGGCACAGGGGGCAAATGAGCAGTTCTTC.

The J gene is TRBJ2-3, the V gene TRBV5-4; D possibly corresponds to TRBD2 (5 bases). The CDR3 length is 14 residues. The germline CDR1 and CDR2 sequences are SGHNT and YYREEE (reference sequence). The V gene lost 3 bases and the J gene lost 2 bases, with 10 bases spanning the gap. The DNA for the CDR3 is TGTGCCAGCAGCTCAGCGGACCACACAGATACGCAGTATTTT. This gives the protein CASSSADHTDTQYF. The entire variable domain, with the rest obtained from reference TRBV5-4 and TRBJ2-3, is as follows: ETGVTQSPTHLIKTRGQQVTLRCSSQSGHNTVSWYQQALGQGPQFIFQYYREEENGRGNFPPRFSGLQFPNYSSELNVNALELDDSALYLCASSSADHTDTQYFGPGTRLTVL.

The chain uses TRBV13 and TRBJ1-1; a weak D match, TRBD1 (6 bases). This CDR3 has 13 amino acids. CDR1 and CDR2 (germline): PRHDT, FYEKMQ (reference sequence). With 5 bases removed from V and 11 bases from J, the gap between germline ends came to 18 bases. The CDR3 spells CASSRDRRSAAFF. The DNA of the CDR3 is TGTGCCAGCAGCCGAGACAGGCGGTCCGCGGCTTTCTTT.

This clone occurred a few times. This chain uses TRBV4-1 with TRBJ1-1; maybe TRBD1 (6 bases). Trimming shortened V by 3 bases and J by 1 base, and 12 bases separated the two germline ends. Germline-derived CDR1 and CDR2 are MGHRA and YSYEKL. The CDR3 consists of 15 residues. Written as DNA, the CDR3 is TGCGCCAGCAGCCATACAGGGTTCGGGAACACTGAAGCTTTCTTT. Encoded protein: CASSHTGFGNTEAFF.

V and J are TRBV4-1 and TRBJ2-6; D might be TRBD1 (6 bases). V was clipped by 4 bases and J by 0 bases, with 19 bases between them. The CDR3 runs 19 residues. CDR1 is MGHRA, CDR2 YSYEKL, per germline. The chain's CDR3 is CASSPSPLQGDSGANVLTF. As DNA, the CDR3 is TGCGCCAGCAGCCCAAGCCCCTTACAGGGAGACTCTGGGGCCAACGTCCTGACTTTC.

CDR3 coding DNA: TGTGCCAGCAGCGTAGCTACGAGTAATTCACCCCTCCACTTT. Protein sequence: CASSVATSNSPLHF. The chain links TRBV9 to TRBJ1-6, with D uncertain. V lost 0 bases to trimming and J lost 6 bases, with 7 bases between them. Germline V gene data show CDR1 as SGDLS and CDR2 as YYNGEE. This CDR3 contains 14 residues.

This clone was observed a few times. The chain couples TRBV29-1 to TRBJ1-2; TRBD1 matches at 7 bases. The CDR3 runs 14 residues. The trim removed 2 bases at V and 3 bases at J, leaving 6 bases unmatched. Germline loops: CDR1 SQVTM, CDR2 ANQGSEA. CDR3 sequence: CSVETGQEHYGYTF. DNA of the CDR3: TGCAGCGTTGAAACTGGACAGGAGCACTATGGCTACACCTTC.

This clone was counted between two and nine times. The chain recombines TRBV28 with TRBJ2-7; no clear D. The CDR3 spans 15 residues. Deletions cut 5 bases from V and 0 bases from J, with 14 bases between. Germline V lookup: CDR1 MDHEN, CDR2 SYDVKM. The DNA for the CDR3 is TGTGCCAGCAGTGTCAGACTTTCAAGCTCCTACGAGCAGTACTTC. Residues: CASSVRLSSSYEQYF.

This clone was recorded a few times. The chain recombines TRBV7-2 with TRBJ1-6; TRBD1 matches 7 bases. Germline V CDR1 and CDR2: SGHTA, FQGNSA. The junction had 4 bases not matched to a gene; V was cut back by 3 bases and J by 11 bases. This CDR3 has 13 amino acids. The CDR3 here is CASSFRDSTPLHF. CDR3 nucleotide sequence: TGTGCCAGCAGCTTCCGGGACAGCACACCCCTCCACTTT.